This T cell receptor (beta chain) was sequenced during a study of radiation and T cells in renal cell carcinoma. With regard to this clone: The antigen remains unidentified.

Study-level points and caveats: In blood, top tumor clones expanded by 2 weeks, shrinking by 4.

Produced via immunoSEQ multiplex PCR; TCRdb's table is partial and in-frame only. The sample consists of some 120,000 clones, roughly 80% of them appearing once. Trimming took 5 bases from V and 1 from J, leaving 11 bases between them. CDR1 MNHNY and CDR2 SVGAGI come from the germline V gene (reference sequence). The CDR3 extends over 15 amino acids. The time point denotes: baseline pretreatment blood. Treatment given: 15 Gy SBRT to primary tumor, nephrectomy 4 weeks later. The chain couples TRBV6-6 to TRBJ2-2; possibly TRBD1 for D (5 bases). The specimen was blood, collected from a patient whose treatment included radiotherapy and nephrectomy. The TCR was taken from a woman aged 60-70 years with renal cell carcinoma. The DNA for the CDR3 is TGTGCCAGCAGTGGACCGACAGAGAACACCGGGGAGCTGTTTTTT. Amino acids: CASSGPTENTGELFF.